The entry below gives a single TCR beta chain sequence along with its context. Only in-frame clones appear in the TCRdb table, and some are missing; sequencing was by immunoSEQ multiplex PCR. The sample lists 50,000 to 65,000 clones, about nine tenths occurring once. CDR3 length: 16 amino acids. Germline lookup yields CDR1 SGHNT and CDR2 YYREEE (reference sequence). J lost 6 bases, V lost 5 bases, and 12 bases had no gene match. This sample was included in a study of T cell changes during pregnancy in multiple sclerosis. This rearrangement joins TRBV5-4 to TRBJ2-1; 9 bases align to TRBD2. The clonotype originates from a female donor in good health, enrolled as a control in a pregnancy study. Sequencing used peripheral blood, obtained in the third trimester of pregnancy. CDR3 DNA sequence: TGTGCCAGCAGTTTACCTCTAGCGGGATATAGCAATGAGCAGTTCTTC. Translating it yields CASSLPLAGYSNEQFF.